The entry below gives a single TCR beta chain sequence along with its context. Trimming took off 9 bases at V and 4 bases at J, with 7 bases between the two ends. Germline values: CDR1 LNHDA, CDR2 SQIVND (reference sequence). There are 10 residues in the CDR3. This sample was taken from a study of blood T cell repertoires in COVID-19. Libraries were prepared by immunoSEQ multiplex PCR; TCRdb keeps only in-frame clonotypes and omits some of them. The sample consists of fewer than 350,000 clones, around 90% of them appearing once. Sequenced: peripheral blood. The rearrangement uses TRBV19 and TRBJ2-7; D is possibly TRBD2 (6 bases). The clonotype originates from a woman aged 25 to 39 with COVID-19, enrolled during active disease. Written as DNA, the CDR3 is TGTGCCAGGGGGGGTTACGAGCAGTACTTC. As protein: CARGGYEQYF.